Shown below are 5 T cell receptor beta chains from a single sample sequenced in a study of T cells in Graves' hyperthyroidism and ophthalmopathy. TCR beta CDR3 regions were amplified from RNA transcripts. HTBI primers drove first-round RT-PCR of the TCR CDR3. From the multiplex PCR reads, TCRdb called clonotypes with MiXCR, one entry per CDR3 protein. The profile shows 700,000 or so distinct CDR3 sequences, about 16% of them singletons. Sequenced sample: blood. The receptors derive from a man aged 18 to 30 with Graves' hyperthyroidism.

This chain uses TRBV2 with TRBJ2-7, with D perhaps given as TRBD1 or TRBD2 (6 bases each). V lost 9 bases to trimming and J lost 5 bases, with 11 bases between them. The CDR3 is made up of 11 amino acids. Germline lookup yields CDR1 SNHLY and CDR2 FYNNEI. CDR3 residues: CASEGGHEQYF. The CDR3 bases are TGTGCCAGTGAGGGGGGCCACGAGCAGTACTTC. Together with reference TRBV2 and TRBJ2-7, the CDR3 gives the full variable domain: EPEVTQTPSHQVTQMGQEVILRCVPISNHLYFYWYRQILGQKVEFLVSFYNNEISEKSEIFDDQFSVERPDGSNFTLKIRSTKLEDSAMYFCASEGGHEQYFGPGTRLTVT.

Only a few counts were recorded for this clonotype. The V call is TRBV6-2 or TRBV6-3, the J call TRBJ2-6; 8 bases agree with TRBD1. The CDR3 extends over 16 amino acids. Germline V gene lookup returns CDR1 MNHEY and CDR2 SVGEGT. V shed 6 bases and J 2 bases; nucleotides not matched to a gene: 6. In DNA form, the CDR3 reads TGTGCCAGCAGACAGGGGGTCGCGACTGGGGCCAACGTCCTGACTTTC. Its translation is CASRQGVATGANVLTF.

This clonotype came up many times. The chain carries TRBV28 and TRBJ1-5; D gene ambiguous. The CDR3 spans 16 residues. Looked up from germline, CDR1 is MDHEN and CDR2 is SYDVKM. Deletions cut 3 bases from V and 4 bases from J, with 16 bases between. The CDR3 protein is CASSLSPGRRNQPQHF. CDR3 sequence (DNA): TGTGCCAGCAGTTTGTCCCCGGGGAGGAGGAATCAGCCCCAGCATTTT.

Ten or more counts support this clonotype. The chain uses TRBV3-1 and TRBJ2-7, with 11 bases matching TRBD2. The J segment lost 1 base and the V segment lost 4 bases, leaving 9 bases of the junction unmatched. Germline CDR1 and CDR2: LGHDT and YNNKEL (reference sequence). The length of the CDR3 is 17 residues. CDR3 nucleotide sequence: TGTGCCAGCAGCCCTGGACTAGCGGGCGTTCCGTCCTACGAGCAGTACTTC. It codes for CASSPGLAGVPSYEQYF.

The genes are TRBV7-3 and TRBJ2-5, with D perhaps matching TRBD2 (6 bases). CDR3 length equals 15 residues. Between the trimmed V and J ends, which lost 1 base and 6 bases, there was a span of 15 bases. Germline CDR1 SGHTA, CDR2 FQGTGA. The CDR3 spells CASSLIGGPGQTQYF. As DNA, the CDR3 is TGTGCCAGCAGCTTAATCGGGGGACCGGGACAGACCCAGTACTTC.